The clone carrying this TCR beta chain was detected many times. Its antigen is as yet unknown. Per the germline V gene, CDR1 is MNHNS and CDR2 is SASEGT. The CDR3 has 11 amino acids. Trimming took 7 bases from V and 4 from J, leaving 8 bases between them. TCRdb's copy holds only in-frame clones and misses some; the assay was immunoSEQ multiplex PCR. Seen here are about 140,000 clones, about 84% observed once, and the top ten hold roughly 7.6%. The data were obtained in a study of cytotoxic CD8 clonotypes in ibrutinib-treated CLL. Study outcomes and limitations: Few clonotypes were public, and these shrank or held steady under treatment. Sustained-remission and progressing patients' sampling times differed. Clonality (at baseline) was higher than in age-matched healthy donors and tracked circulating CD8+ T-cell counts.

The material sequenced was PBMCs, taken after 36 months of ibrutinib treatment. The receptor's source is a human donor with chronic lymphocytic leukemia. The chain employs TRBV6-1 and TRBJ2-7; the D is unclear. CDR3 sequence reads: CASTLYYEQYF. DNA of the CDR3: TGTGCCAGCACTTTGTATTACGAGCAGTACTTC.